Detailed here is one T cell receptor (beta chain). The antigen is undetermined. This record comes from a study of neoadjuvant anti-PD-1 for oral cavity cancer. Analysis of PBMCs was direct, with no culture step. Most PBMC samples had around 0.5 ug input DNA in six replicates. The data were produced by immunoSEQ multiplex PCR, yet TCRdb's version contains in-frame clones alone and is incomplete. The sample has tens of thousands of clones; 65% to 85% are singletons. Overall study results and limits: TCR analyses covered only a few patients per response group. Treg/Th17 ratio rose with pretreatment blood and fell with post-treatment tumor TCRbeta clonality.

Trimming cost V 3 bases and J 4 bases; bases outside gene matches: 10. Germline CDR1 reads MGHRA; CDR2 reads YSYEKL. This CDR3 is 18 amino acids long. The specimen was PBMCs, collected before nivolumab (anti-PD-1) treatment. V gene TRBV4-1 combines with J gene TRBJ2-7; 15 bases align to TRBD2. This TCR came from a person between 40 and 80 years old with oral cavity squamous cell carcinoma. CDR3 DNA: TGCGCCAGCAGCCATGGACTAGCGGGAGGGCCGGGGATGTACGAGCAGTACTTC. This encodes CASSHGLAGGPGMYEQYF.